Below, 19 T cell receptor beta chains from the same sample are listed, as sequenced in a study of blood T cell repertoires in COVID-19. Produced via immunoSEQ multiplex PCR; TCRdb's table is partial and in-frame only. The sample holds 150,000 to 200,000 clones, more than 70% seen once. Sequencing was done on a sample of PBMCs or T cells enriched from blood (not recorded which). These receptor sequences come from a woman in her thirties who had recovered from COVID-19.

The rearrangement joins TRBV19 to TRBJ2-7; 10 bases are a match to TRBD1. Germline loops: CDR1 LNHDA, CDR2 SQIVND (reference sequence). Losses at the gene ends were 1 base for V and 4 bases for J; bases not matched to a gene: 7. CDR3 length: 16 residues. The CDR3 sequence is CASSIVGQGRSYEQYF. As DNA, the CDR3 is TGTGCCAGTAGTATAGTGGGACAGGGGAGATCGTACGAGCAGTACTTC.

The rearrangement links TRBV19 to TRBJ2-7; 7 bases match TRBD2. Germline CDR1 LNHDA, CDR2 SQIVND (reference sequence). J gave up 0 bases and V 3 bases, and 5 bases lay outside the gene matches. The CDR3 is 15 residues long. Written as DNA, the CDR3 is TGTGCCAGTAGTATGTCCGGGGGGTTCTCCTACGAGCAGTACTTC. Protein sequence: CASSMSGGFSYEQYF.

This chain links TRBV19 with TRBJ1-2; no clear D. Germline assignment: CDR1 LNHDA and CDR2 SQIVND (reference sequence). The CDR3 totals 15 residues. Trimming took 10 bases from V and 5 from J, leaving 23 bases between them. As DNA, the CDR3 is TGTGCCACCAGATCTAAGGCCCTCGGAGGGTATGGCTACACCTTC. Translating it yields CATRSKALGGYGYTF.

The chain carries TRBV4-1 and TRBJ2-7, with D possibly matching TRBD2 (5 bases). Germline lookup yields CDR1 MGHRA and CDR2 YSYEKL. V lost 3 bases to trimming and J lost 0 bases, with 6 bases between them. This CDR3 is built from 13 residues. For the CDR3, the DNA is TGCGCCAGCAGCCAGAGGGACTCCTACGAGCAGTACTTC. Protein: CASSQRDSYEQYF.

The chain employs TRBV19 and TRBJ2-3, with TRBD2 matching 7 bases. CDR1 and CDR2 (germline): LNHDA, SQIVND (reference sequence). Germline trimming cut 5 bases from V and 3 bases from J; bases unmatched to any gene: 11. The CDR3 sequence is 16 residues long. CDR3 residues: CASSSLGGSGTDTQYF. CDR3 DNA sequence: TGTGCCAGTAGTTCTCTAGGCGGGAGTGGAACAGATACGCAGTATTTT.

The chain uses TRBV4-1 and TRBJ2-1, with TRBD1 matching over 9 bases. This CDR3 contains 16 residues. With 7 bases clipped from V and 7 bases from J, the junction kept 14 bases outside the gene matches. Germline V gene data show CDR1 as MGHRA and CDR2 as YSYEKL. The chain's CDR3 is CASTPADGQGRNEQFF. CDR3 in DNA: TGCGCCAGCACCCCGGCGGACGGACAGGGGAGAAATGAGCAGTTCTTC.

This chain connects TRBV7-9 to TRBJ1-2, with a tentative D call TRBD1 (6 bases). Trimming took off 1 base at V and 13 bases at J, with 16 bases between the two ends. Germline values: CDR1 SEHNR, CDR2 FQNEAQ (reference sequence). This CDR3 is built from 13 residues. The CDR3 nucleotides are TGTGCCAGCAGCTTAGGACAACAGGGATACGGCACCTTC. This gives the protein CASSLGQQGYGTF.

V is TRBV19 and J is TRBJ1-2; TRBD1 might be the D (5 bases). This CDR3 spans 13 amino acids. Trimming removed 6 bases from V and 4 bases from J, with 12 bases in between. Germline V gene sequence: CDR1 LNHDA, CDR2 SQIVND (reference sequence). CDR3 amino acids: CASSPTVLYGYTF. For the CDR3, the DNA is TGTGCCAGTAGCCCGACAGTGCTCTATGGCTACACCTTC.

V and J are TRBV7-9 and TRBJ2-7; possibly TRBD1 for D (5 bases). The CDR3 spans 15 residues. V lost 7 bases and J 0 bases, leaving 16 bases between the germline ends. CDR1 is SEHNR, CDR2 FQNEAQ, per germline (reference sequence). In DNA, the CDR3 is TGTGCCAGCAACGATCCAGGGATTGCCTCCTACGAGCAGTACTTC. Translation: CASNDPGIASYEQYF. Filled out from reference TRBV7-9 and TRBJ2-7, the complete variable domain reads DTGVSQNPRHKITKRGQNVTFRCDPISEHNRLYWYRQTLGQGPEFLTYFQNEAQLEKSRLLSDRFSAERPKGSFSTLEIQRTEQGDSAMYLCASNDPGIASYEQYFGPGTRLTVT.

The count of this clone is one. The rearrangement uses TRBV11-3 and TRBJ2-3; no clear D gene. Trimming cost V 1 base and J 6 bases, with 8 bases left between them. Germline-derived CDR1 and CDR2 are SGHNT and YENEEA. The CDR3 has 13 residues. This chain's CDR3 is CASSLGPRDTQYF. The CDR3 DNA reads TGTGCCAGCAGCTTAGGGCCGAGGGATACGCAGTATTTT.

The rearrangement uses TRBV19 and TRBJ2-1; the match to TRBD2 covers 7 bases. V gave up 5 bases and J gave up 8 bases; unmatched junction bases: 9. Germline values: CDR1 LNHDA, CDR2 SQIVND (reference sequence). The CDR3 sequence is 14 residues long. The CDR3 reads CASSWDYRRDEQFF. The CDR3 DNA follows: TGTGCCAGTAGTTGGGACTACCGCCGCGATGAGCAGTTCTTC.

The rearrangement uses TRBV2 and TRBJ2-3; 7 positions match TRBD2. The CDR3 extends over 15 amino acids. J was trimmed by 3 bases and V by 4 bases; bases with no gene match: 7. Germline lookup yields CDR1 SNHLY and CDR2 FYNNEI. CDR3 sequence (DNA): TGTGCCAGCAGTGTGCTGGGGGGGAATACAGATACGCAGTATTTT. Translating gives CASSVLGGNTDTQYF.

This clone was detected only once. The CDR3 here is CASSLRTTSGHEQYF. The DNA of the CDR3 is TGTGCCAGCAGCTTACGGACGACTAGCGGCCACGAGCAGTACTTC. The rearrangement uses TRBV7-8 and TRBJ2-7, with TRBD2 matching 9 bases. CDR1 is SGHVS, CDR2 FQNEAQ, per germline. The CDR3 has 15 amino acids. V lost 2 bases and J lost 5; bases outside the gene matches: 7.

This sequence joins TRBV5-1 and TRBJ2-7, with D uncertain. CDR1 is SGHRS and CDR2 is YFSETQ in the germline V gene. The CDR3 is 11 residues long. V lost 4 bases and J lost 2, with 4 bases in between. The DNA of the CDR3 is TGCGCCAGCAGCCCCGCCTACGAGCAGTACTTC. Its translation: CASSPAYEQYF.

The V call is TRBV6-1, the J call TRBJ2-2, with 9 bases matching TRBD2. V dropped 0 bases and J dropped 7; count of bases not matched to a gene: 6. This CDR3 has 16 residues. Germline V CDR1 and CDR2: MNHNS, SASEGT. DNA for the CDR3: TGTGCCAGCAGTGAAGCTAGCGGGAGTGGAGTCGGGGAGCTGTTTTTT. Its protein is CASSEASGSGVGELFF.

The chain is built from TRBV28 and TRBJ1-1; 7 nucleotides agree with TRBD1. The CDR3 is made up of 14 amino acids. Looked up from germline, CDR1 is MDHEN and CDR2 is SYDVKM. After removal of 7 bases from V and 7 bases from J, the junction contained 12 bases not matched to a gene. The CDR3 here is CASTPAGTVFEAFF. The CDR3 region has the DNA TGTGCCAGCACCCCCGCTGGGACAGTGTTTGAAGCTTTCTTT.

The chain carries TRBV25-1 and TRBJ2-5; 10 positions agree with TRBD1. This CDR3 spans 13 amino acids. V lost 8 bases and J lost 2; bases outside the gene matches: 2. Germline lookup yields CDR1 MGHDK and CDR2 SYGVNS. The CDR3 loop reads CASGTGVQETQYF. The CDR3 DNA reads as TGTGCCAGCGGGACAGGGGTACAAGAGACCCAGTACTTC.

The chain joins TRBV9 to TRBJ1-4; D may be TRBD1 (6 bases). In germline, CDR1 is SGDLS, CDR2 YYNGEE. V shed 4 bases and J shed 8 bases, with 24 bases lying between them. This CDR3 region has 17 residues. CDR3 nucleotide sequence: TGTGCCAGCAGCCCTACAGGGTTAGGCCTCCCAGGCGAAAAACTGTTTTTT. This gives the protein CASSPTGLGLPGEKLFF.

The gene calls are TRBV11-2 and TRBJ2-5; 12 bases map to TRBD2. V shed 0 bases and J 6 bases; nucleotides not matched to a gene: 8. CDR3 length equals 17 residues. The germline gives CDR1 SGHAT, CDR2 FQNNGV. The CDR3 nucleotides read TGTGCCAGCAGCTTAGACTCCCGACTAGCGGGGGTGCAGACCCAGTACTTC. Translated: CASSLDSRLAGVQTQYF.